The 4 T cell receptor beta chains below come from one sample, sequenced in a study of response to subunit inactivated influenza vaccine. One entry per CDR3 protein, called by TCRdb with MiXCR from the RT-PCR reads. Of about 540,000 distinct CDR3 sequences in the sample, under 30% were seen once. These data also featured in a second study, about T cells expressing NK-cell markers. Per that paper: TCR beta cDNA was made by 5'RACE template switching with UMIs.

The sequences come from CD4+ T cells sorted from PBMCs, collected 11 to 12 days after vaccination. The receptors shown here come from a man in his fifties who received an inactivated influenza vaccine.

The gene calls are TRBV7-3 and TRBJ1-1; perhaps TRBD1 as D (6 bases). The CDR3 covers 15 residues. V was shortened by 5 bases and J by 4 bases, with 17 bases between the two germline ends. In germline, CDR1 is SGHTA, CDR2 FQGTGA. CDR3: CASSASTGRGTEAFF. CDR3 nucleotides: TGTGCCAGCAGCGCCTCGACAGGTCGGGGCACTGAAGCTTTCTTT.

This clonotype was counted between two and nine times. As DNA, the CDR3 is TGCAGCGTCGGGATTAGCAATCAGCCCCAGCATTTT. Amino acid sequence: CSVGISNQPQHF. The chain combines TRBV29-1 with TRBJ1-5; D uncertain. V gave up 6 bases and J gave up 0 bases, with 6 bases separating them. This CDR3 spans 12 amino acids. Per germline, CDR1 SQVTM and CDR2 ANQGSEA.

This clonotype was detected a few times. V gene TRBV6-2 or TRBV6-3 combines with J gene TRBJ2-5; D gene uncertain. CDR3 length: 14 amino acids. V lost 6 bases and J 5 bases, leaving 16 bases between the germline ends. Per the germline V gene, CDR1 is MNHEY and CDR2 is SVGEGT. DNA of the CDR3: TGTGCCAGCAGCCACCAGAAGACCTGGGAGACCCAGTACTTC. Its protein is CASSHQKTWETQYF.

The genes are TRBV12-3 or TRBV12-4 and TRBJ2-5; the D call may be TRBD1 or TRBD2 (5 bases each). Trimming pared 5 bases from V and 2 bases from J, leaving 15 bases between. The CDR3 is made up of 15 amino acids. The CDR3 is CASSPGRQGQETQYF. CDR3 nucleotide sequence: TGTGCCAGCAGTCCGGGGCGCCAGGGACAAGAGACCCAGTACTTC.